This entry lists 7 T cell receptor beta chains sequenced from one sample in a study of early T cells in non-severe SARS-CoV-2 infection. TCRdb re-analysed the 5' RACE reads in MiXCR, keeping a single row per CDR3 protein. This sample carries approximately 56,000 distinct CDR3 sequences, approximately 15% of them seen once, and the ten largest clones take roughly 4.3%. The material was whole blood, obtained at baseline. All receptors derive from an adult who was a healthcare worker with PCR-confirmed SARS-CoV-2 infection or an uninfected control (not recorded which).

The DNA of the CDR3 is TGTGCCACCAGTGTGGGGGCTAACTATGGCTACACCTTC. Translation: CATSVGANYGYTF. The rearrangement links TRBV24-1 to TRBJ1-2, with D maybe TRBD1 (5 bases). The CDR3 length is 13 residues. The V and J ends lost 5 bases and 0 bases respectively, with 6 bases between them. Per germline, CDR1 KGHDR and CDR2 SFDVKD.

DNA of the CDR3: TGTGCCAGCAGCTCCGTGCAGGCCACCCCCACAGATACGCAGTATTTT. It is translated as CASSSVQATPTDTQYF. This chain joins TRBV13 and TRBJ2-3, with D unclear. V lost 4 bases and J 2 bases, leaving 16 bases between the germline ends. CDR1 PRHDT and CDR2 FYEKMQ come from the germline V gene (reference sequence). The CDR3 runs 16 residues.

The genes are TRBV29-1 and TRBJ2-1; D perhaps matches TRBD1 (6 bases). The CDR3 is 15 amino acids. V lost 6 bases and J 0 bases, leaving 15 bases between the germline ends. Germline V CDR1 and CDR2: SQVTM, ANQGSEA. Here the CDR3 DNA reads TGCAGCGTGACAGGAGTAGGGGGCTCCTACAATGAGCAGTTCTTC. Translated: CSVTGVGGSYNEQFF.

The chain uses TRBV20-1 and TRBJ2-7, with D hard to call. The CDR3 runs to 12 residues. V dropped 0 bases and J dropped 5 bases, with 8 bases sitting between them. Germline CDR1 is DFQATT and CDR2 is SNEGSKA (reference sequence). As DNA, the CDR3 is TGCAGTGCTAGAGATTTATTCCACGAGCAGTACTTC. It yields the protein CSARDLFHEQYF.

The V gene is TRBV11-2, the J gene TRBJ1-1; D may be TRBD1 (6 bases). This CDR3 spans 18 amino acids. V lost 0 bases, J lost 1 base, and 18 bases lay in between. Per germline, CDR1 SGHAT and CDR2 FQNNGV. CDR3 DNA: TGTGCCAGCAGCTTAGAATTGGGCAGGGGCATAAAGAACACTGAAGCTTTCTTT. Residues: CASSLELGRGIKNTEAFF.

In this sample, this clonotype turned up a few times. The J gene is TRBJ2-7, the V gene TRBV4-1, with 10 nucleotides matching TRBD2. This CDR3 spans 17 amino acids. Looked up from germline, CDR1 is MGHRA and CDR2 is YSYEKL. Losses at the gene ends were 3 bases for V and 3 bases for J; bases not matched to a gene: 11. This chain's CDR3 is CASSQALAGQRNYEQYF. The CDR3 nucleotides read TGCGCCAGCAGCCAGGCACTAGCGGGACAGAGAAACTACGAGCAGTACTTC.

This sequence joins TRBV2 and TRBJ2-1; TRBD2 matches at 9 bases. The CDR3 contains 13 residues. The germline gives CDR1 SNHLY, CDR2 FYNNEI. J was trimmed by 9 bases and V by 8 bases; bases with no gene match: 8. The CDR3 DNA sequence: TGTGCCAGCCAGAAGCGGGAGGTAGCTGAGCAGTTCTTC. This sequence encodes CASQKREVAEQFF.